Presented here are 32 T cell receptor beta chains from one specimen sequenced in a study of T-cell reconstitution after alpha-beta-depleted transplantation in children. A TCRbeta library incorporating unique molecular identifiers was prepared. TCRdb called the PCR reads again in MiXCR, with one record for every CDR3 protein. The table includes over 200,000 distinct CDR3 sequences, approximately 11% detected once. The sample was PBMCs, taken before TCRalphabeta/CD19-depleted stem cell transplant. The source of these receptors is a child younger than two with acute myeloid leukemia, due to receive a stem cell transplant.

This clonotype was seen at least ten times. V is TRBV20-1 and J is TRBJ2-2, with 8 bases identical to TRBD2. Germline assignment: CDR1 DFQATT and CDR2 SNEGSKA (reference sequence). The CDR3 is 13 residues long. The V and J ends lost 5 bases and 6 bases, in that order; junction bases with no gene match: 5. The CDR3 loop is CSARGGQAGELFF. The CDR3 bases are TGCAGTGCTCGCGGGGGGCAAGCCGGGGAGCTGTTTTTT.

This clonotype occurred many times. The chain couples TRBV6-5 to TRBJ1-5; tentatively, D is TRBD1 (6 bases). This CDR3 is built from 15 residues. Germline V CDR1 and CDR2: MNHEY, SVGAGI. V was cut by 6 bases and J by 7 bases, with 19 bases left in between. The DNA for the CDR3 is TGTGCCAGCAGGTTAACCCAGGGGACGTTCCAGCCCCAGCATTTT. Protein sequence: CASRLTQGTFQPQHF.

CDR3 protein: CASSQDLGQVEGYTF. The CDR3 DNA follows: TGCGCCAGCAGCCAAGACTTAGGACAGGTGGAAGGCTACACCTTC. The rearrangement joins TRBV4-1 to TRBJ1-2, with 7 bases fitting TRBD1. CDR3 length equals 15 residues. V lost 0 bases to trimming and J lost 8 bases; unmatched junction nucleotides: 9. CDR1 is MGHRA, CDR2 YSYEKL, per germline.

At least ten counts were recorded for this clonotype. This chain joins TRBV2 and TRBJ2-4; D is perhaps TRBD2 (6 bases). CDR1 is SNHLY, CDR2 FYNNEI, per germline. This CDR3 is 14 amino acids long. V dropped 8 bases and J dropped 0 bases, with 11 bases sitting between them. The CDR3, as DNA: TGTGCCAGCTCGTGGGACTTAGCCAAAAACATTCAGTACTTC. This sequence encodes CASSWDLAKNIQYF.

This clonotype came up many times. The gene calls are TRBV4-1 and TRBJ2-1, with D possibly TRBD2 on 5 matching bases. Trimming removed 1 base at V and 0 bases at J, with 7 bases between. CDR1 is MGHRA, CDR2 YSYEKL, per germline. The CDR3 spans 15 residues. In DNA, the CDR3 is TGCGCCAGCAGCCAAGGGACTTTCTCCTACAATGAGCAGTTCTTC. Encoded protein: CASSQGTFSYNEQFF.

Remarks on this clonotype: Possible read error: a much larger clone is one base away. This sequence joins TRBV20-1 and TRBJ1-5; D is ambiguous. CDR1 is DFQATT and CDR2 is SNEGSKA in the germline V gene (reference sequence). This CDR3 is built from 14 residues. CDR3 loop: CSAGLAGSNRPQHF. CDR3 in DNA: TGCAGTGCTGGTCTTGCGGGTAGCAATCGGCCCCAGCATTTT.

This clonotype has at least ten counts. The V gene is TRBV10-1, the J gene TRBJ1-1; possible D gene TRBD1, 5 bases. The CDR3 runs 14 residues. Germline loops: CDR1 WNHNN, CDR2 SYGVQD (reference sequence). V was pared by 6 bases and J by 0 bases, with 11 bases between. CDR3 region: CASSAGRMNTEAFF. Here the CDR3 DNA reads TGCGCCAGCAGCGCGGGACGGATGAACACTGAAGCTTTCTTT.

This clonotype was recorded many times. The chain couples TRBV6-2 or TRBV6-3 to TRBJ2-5; the match to TRBD2 covers 11 bases. V shed 4 bases, J shed 5 bases, and the junction held 9 bases outside the gene matches. Germline V gives CDR1 MNHEY, CDR2 SVGEGT. The CDR3 length is 16 residues. The CDR3 region has the DNA TGTGCCAGCAGTTTGGGACTAGCGGTCCTCCGGGAGACCCAGTACTTC. Protein: CASSLGLAVLRETQYF.

The sample holds many counts of this clonotype. The chain is built from TRBV20-1 and TRBJ1-4; 9 positions agree with TRBD1. The length of the CDR3 is 15 residues. Germline V gives CDR1 DFQATT, CDR2 SNEGSKA (reference sequence). V shed 1 base, J shed 0 bases, and the junction held 0 bases outside the gene matches. CDR3 coding DNA: TGCAGTGCTAGAGGACAGGGGGCAACTAATGAAAAACTGTTTTTT. Translated, it gives CSARGQGATNEKLFF.

This clonotype was counted ten times or more. The chain joins TRBV20-1 to TRBJ2-1; 8 positions match TRBD2. The CDR3 is 14 amino acids. Germline V lookup: CDR1 DFQATT, CDR2 SNEGSKA (reference sequence). V lost 3 bases, J lost 7 bases, and 8 bases stayed unmatched. The CDR3 DNA reads TGCAGTGCTAGTCGTACTAGCGGTTCTAATGAGCAGTTCTTC. It codes for CSASRTSGSNEQFF.

The table lists this clonotype with many counts. CDR3 sequence: CASSHERLEQYF. The CDR3 nucleotides are TGTGCCAGCAGCCACGAGCGGCTGGAGCAGTACTTC. The chain recombines TRBV3-1 with TRBJ2-7, with TRBD2 as a possible D gene (5 bases). V lost 3 bases, J lost 7 bases, and 10 bases lay in between. Per the germline V gene, CDR1 is LGHDT and CDR2 is YNNKEL (reference sequence). The CDR3 covers 12 residues.

This clonotype was seen many times. J is TRBJ2-3 and V is TRBV20-1; D is ambiguous. V lost 4 bases and J lost 5, with 10 bases in between. The CDR3 loop spans 12 amino acids. Germline CDR1 is DFQATT and CDR2 is SNEGSKA (reference sequence). CDR3 loop: CSATRLGDTQYF. CDR3 DNA: TGCAGTGCTACCAGGCTCGGAGATACGCAGTATTTT.

As regards this clonotype: A much larger clone lies one base from this, so it may be a read error. This chain joins TRBV2 and TRBJ2-7, with 7 bases aligning to TRBD1. The germline gives CDR1 SNHLY, CDR2 FYNNEI. The length of the CDR3 is 12 residues. CDR3: CTSSDHRGEQYF. In DNA form, the CDR3 reads TGTACCAGCAGTGACCACAGGGGCGAGCAGTACTTC. The variable domain in full, completed from reference TRBV2 and TRBJ2-7, reads EPEVTQTPSHQVTQMGQEVILRCVPISNHLYFYWYRQILGQKVEFLVSFYNNEISEKSEIFDDQFSVERPDGSNFTLKIRSTKLEDSAMYFCTSSDHRGEQYFGPGTRLTVT.

This clonotype appeared many times. V gene TRBV30 combines with J gene TRBJ2-4; D may be TRBD2 (5 bases). Germline CDR1 reads GTSNPN; CDR2 reads SVGIG (reference sequence). V shed 3 bases and J shed 8 bases, with 14 bases lying between them. The CDR3 loop spans 13 amino acids. CDR3: CAWSPGRTDIQYF. CDR3 nucleotide sequence: TGTGCCTGGAGCCCGGGAAGGACGGACATTCAGTACTTC.

Concerning this clonotype: This could be a read error, since a much larger clone is one nucleotide away. This chain links TRBV5-1 with TRBJ2-1; no clear D gene. Germline V gene lookup returns CDR1 SGHRS and CDR2 YFSETQ. This CDR3 has 14 amino acids. The CDR3 nucleotides are TGCGCCAGCAGCTTTGCTATCTCCTACAATGAGCAGCTCTTC. Translating gives CASSFAISYNEQLF.

This clonotype was observed at least ten times. This chain uses TRBV5-1 with TRBJ2-3; unclear D gene. The CDR3 covers 15 residues. Trimming took 0 bases from V and 3 from J, leaving 11 bases between them. Germline V gene lookup returns CDR1 SGHRS and CDR2 YFSETQ. CDR3 sequence: CASSLDFHATDTQYF. The CDR3 nucleotides are TGCGCCAGCAGCTTGGACTTCCACGCGACAGATACGCAGTATTTT.

This clonotype has ten or more counts. The rearrangement links TRBV20-1 to TRBJ2-1, with 15 bases lining up with TRBD2. Looked up from germline, CDR1 is DFQATT and CDR2 is SNEGSKA (reference sequence). The CDR3 runs 15 residues. Trimming cost V 4 bases and J 8 bases; bases outside gene matches: 6. CDR3 sequence: CSATRTSGREHEQFF. The CDR3 region has the DNA TGCAGTGCTACCCGGACTAGCGGGAGGGAACATGAGCAGTTCTTC.

This clonotype was recorded many times. V gene TRBV5-5 combines with J gene TRBJ1-2; tentatively, D is TRBD1 (5 bases). Looked up from germline, CDR1 is SGHKS and CDR2 is YYEKEE (reference sequence). The V end was cut by 0 bases, the J end by 8 bases, with 14 bases between. CDR3 length: 14 residues. CDR3 nucleotide sequence: TGTGCCAGCAGCTTGGCGCGCAGGGAAAAAGGCTACACCTTC. Translated, it gives CASSLARREKGYTF.

There are many counts of this clonotype. The rearrangement uses TRBV3-1 and TRBJ2-1; D gene ambiguous. V lost 1 base and J lost 6, with 10 bases in between. The CDR3 sequence is 14 residues long. The germline V gene encodes CDR1 LGHDT and CDR2 YNNKEL (reference sequence). The CDR3 loop is CASSQAAVGNEQFF. CDR3 DNA: TGTGCCAGCAGCCAAGCCGCCGTGGGCAATGAGCAGTTCTTC.

This clonotype was observed many times. The rearrangement uses TRBV28 and TRBJ1-2, with 7 bases matching TRBD1. The germline V gene encodes CDR1 MDHEN and CDR2 SYDVKM. This CDR3 contains 13 residues. Germline trimming cut 3 bases from V and 4 bases from J; bases unmatched to any gene: 2. In nucleotides, the CDR3 is TGTGCCAGCAGTTTGGGACAGATCTATGGCTACACCTTC. Translation: CASSLGQIYGYTF.

This clonotype showed up many times. The chain has TRBV5-1 and TRBJ2-1, with TRBD2 identical over 9 bases. CDR3 length equals 19 residues. Germline lookup yields CDR1 SGHRS and CDR2 YFSETQ. V dropped 2 bases and J dropped 0; count of bases not matched to a gene: 12. The CDR3 DNA sequence: TGCGCCAGCAGCTTTGACGCGCGGGGGGGGACCGGCTCCTACAATGAGCAGTTCTTC. Protein: CASSFDARGGTGSYNEQFF. The full variable domain, with the rest looked up from reference TRBV5-1 and TRBJ2-1, is KAGVTQTPRYLIKTRGQQVTLSCSPISGHRSVSWYQQTPGQGLQFLFEYFSETQRNKGNFPGRFSGRQFSNSRSEMNVSTLELGDSALYLCASSFDARGGTGSYNEQFFGPGTRLTVL.

This clonotype was seen a handful of times. The chain links TRBV6-2 or TRBV6-3 to TRBJ1-1; D call uncertain. This CDR3 region has 14 residues. The V gene's germline CDR1 is MNHEY and CDR2 SVGEGT. Trimming removed 4 bases from V and 4 bases from J, with 13 bases in between. For the CDR3, the DNA is TGTGCCAGCAGTTGGGCAATTGTAGGCACTGAAGCTTTCTTT. As protein: CASSWAIVGTEAFF.

This clonotype occurred many times. At one end the junction does not follow the germline gene, possibly because of a read error. The chain recombines TRBV6-2 or TRBV6-3 with TRBJ1-5; no reliable D call. The CDR3 consists of 12 residues. The germline CDR1 and CDR2 sequences are MNHEY and SVGEGT. The CDR3: CASSYGPPTIIF. CDR3 in DNA: TGTGCCAGCAGTTATGGGCCTCCGACGATAATTTTT.

In this sample, this clonotype turned up many times. The chain is built from TRBV20-1 and TRBJ1-1, with 7 bases that match TRBD1. Trimming at V came to 0 bases and at J to 6 bases, leaving 13 bases not matched to a gene. The CDR3 extends over 16 amino acids. Germline V gene lookup returns CDR1 DFQATT and CDR2 SNEGSKA (reference sequence). The CDR3 bases are TGCAGTGCTAGAGATAGGATCATGACAGGGTCATCTGAAGCTTTCTTT. Translated: CSARDRIMTGSSEAFF.

This clonotype was picked up many times. V usage is TRBV11-2 and J usage is TRBJ2-1; D ambiguous. Per germline, CDR1 SGHAT and CDR2 FQNNGV. Trimming shortened V by 5 bases and J by 6 bases, and 17 bases separated the two germline ends. This CDR3 is 15 amino acids long. Here the CDR3 reads CASSRALGKGNEQFF. For the CDR3, the DNA is TGTGCCAGCAGCCGAGCCCTAGGGAAAGGCAATGAGCAGTTCTTC.

This clonotype has ten or more counts. The gene calls are TRBV4-2 and TRBJ2-5; maybe TRBD2 (5 bases). Trimming took off 1 base at V and 4 bases at J, with 19 bases between the two ends. The V gene's germline CDR1 is LGHNA and CDR2 YNFKEQ. The CDR3 runs to 17 residues. The CDR3 loop is CASSQVGAEVLGETQYF. In DNA form, the CDR3 reads TGTGCCAGCAGCCAAGTGGGTGCGGAGGTATTGGGAGAGACCCAGTACTTC.

This clonotype was observed at least ten times. The chain carries TRBV20-1 and TRBJ2-3; 8 bases agree with TRBD1. The germline V gene has CDR1 DFQATT and CDR2 SNEGSKA (reference sequence). The CDR3 is 14 residues long. The junction had 9 bases not matched to a gene; V was cut back by 4 bases and J by 6 bases. The CDR3: CSATDRGVSDTQYF. The CDR3 nucleotides are TGCAGTGCTACCGACAGGGGAGTATCGGATACGCAGTATTTT.

This chain links TRBV6-5 with TRBJ2-7, with D unclear. This CDR3 is 12 amino acids long. Trimming pared 2 bases from V and 9 bases from J, leaving 11 bases between. Germline assignment: CDR1 MNHEY and CDR2 SVGAGI. CDR3 loop: CASSYQEGGQYF. The CDR3 bases are TGTGCCAGCAGTTACCAGGAAGGCGGGCAGTACTTC.

This clonotype was counted at least ten times. This sequence joins TRBV21-1 and TRBJ1-1; the table gives TRBD1 as D, unverified against the DNA. TRBV21-1 is labeled a pseudogene. This CDR3 spans 16 amino acids. DNA of the CDR3: TGTGCCAGCAGCAAAGGTCAGGACAGTCTGAACACTGAAGCTTTCTTT. It codes for CASSKGQDSLNTEAFF.

This clonotype was counted at least ten times. The V gene is TRBV27, the J gene TRBJ1-5, with a weak D call TRBD1 (6 bases). The germline CDR1 and CDR2 sequences are MNHEY and SMNVEV (reference sequence). Trimming shortened V by 0 bases and J by 6 bases, and 6 bases separated the two germline ends. The CDR3 covers 13 residues. CDR3: CASSLSGGQPQHF. DNA of the CDR3: TGTGCCAGCAGTTTATCAGGGGGTCAGCCCCAGCATTTT.

This clonotype was counted ten times or more. This chain uses TRBV24-1 with TRBJ2-1; TRBD2 is a possible D gene (6 bases). CDR3 length: 17 amino acids. CDR1 is KGHDR and CDR2 is SFDVKD in the germline V gene. V was pared by 4 bases and J by 0 bases, with 15 bases between. DNA for the CDR3: TGTGCCACCAGTGAAAAACCGGGACTGGTCTCCTACAATGAGCAGTTCTTC. Translated, it gives CATSEKPGLVSYNEQFF.

This clonotype has at least ten counts. The chain employs TRBV30 and TRBJ2-2; D is unresolved. This CDR3 comprises 11 residues. Trimming left V 0 bases short and J 5 bases short, with 1 base between. Germline CDR1 reads GTSNPN; CDR2 reads SVGIG (reference sequence). The CDR3: CAWSVTGELFF. The CDR3 DNA follows: TGTGCCTGGAGTGTAACCGGGGAGCTGTTTTTT.